This TCR beta chain was captured by sequencing in a study of regulatory T cells in long-lasting Graves disease. The study, taken as a whole, reports: Lower TCR diversity was seen in persistent Graves' patients than in newly diagnosed ones.

Sample time point: newly diagnosed GD, antithyroid drugs for less than 3 months. From RNA extracted from PBMCs, the TCR library was made. This clonotype was found many times. Its antigen is currently unknown. Sequencing libraries for TCR beta were prepared with iRepertoire HTBI primers and Arm-PCR of CDR3 regions. TCRdb re-analysed the multiplex PCR reads in MiXCR, keeping a single row per CDR3 protein. The sample has about 540,000 distinct CDR3 sequences, about 13% seen once; the top ten hold 8.5% to 10%. This sample also belongs to another study, concerning T cells in Graves' hyperthyroidism and ophthalmopathy.

This TCR came from a man aged 25-40 years with Graves disease. The sequencing here drew on peripheral blood mononuclear cells (PBMCs), taken at new diagnosis, from a patient treated with antithyroid drugs.

In DNA form, the CDR3 reads TGTGCCACCAGCAGAGATTTAGCGGGAGGCCCTCCCCACGAGCAGTACTTC. Translation gives CATSRDLAGGPPHEQYF. This chain uses TRBV15 with TRBJ2-7; 10 bases are shared with TRBD2. The trim removed 0 bases at V and 5 bases at J, leaving 10 bases unmatched. This CDR3 comprises 17 residues. CDR1 is LNHNV and CDR2 is YYDKDF in the germline V gene (reference sequence).